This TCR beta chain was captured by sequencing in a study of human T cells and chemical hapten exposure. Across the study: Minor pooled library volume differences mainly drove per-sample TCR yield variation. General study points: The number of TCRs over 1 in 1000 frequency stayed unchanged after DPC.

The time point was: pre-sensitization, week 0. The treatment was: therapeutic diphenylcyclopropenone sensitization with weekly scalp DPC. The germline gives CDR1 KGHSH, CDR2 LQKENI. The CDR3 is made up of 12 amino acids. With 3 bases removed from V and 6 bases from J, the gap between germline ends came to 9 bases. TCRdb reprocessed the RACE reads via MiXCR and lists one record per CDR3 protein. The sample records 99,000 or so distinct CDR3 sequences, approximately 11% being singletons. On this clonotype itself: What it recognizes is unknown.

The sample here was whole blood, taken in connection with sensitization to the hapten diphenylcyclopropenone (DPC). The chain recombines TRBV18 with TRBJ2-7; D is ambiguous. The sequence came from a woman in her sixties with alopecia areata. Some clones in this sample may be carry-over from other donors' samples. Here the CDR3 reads CASSPFGSEQYF. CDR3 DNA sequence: TGTGCCAGCTCACCCTTTGGTTCCGAGCAGTACTTC.